Listed below are T cell receptor beta chains from one sample, sequenced in a study of control samples from healthy donors and cancer patients. The repertoire was sequenced with immunoSEQ multiplex PCR; TCRdb's copy has only in-frame clones and lacks some. The repertoire includes 80,000 to 100,000 clones, around 80% of them detected once, and approximately 10% sits in the top ten. The sample consisted of blood. These receptor sequences come from a woman aged 25 to 39 in good health. Each CDR3 is given with its conserved first and last residue. A D gene is named only where the DNA matches it firmly. Size tells how often a clone was seen (once, few, many) or the class of an expanded clone, and some rows leave it out.

v_call	j_call	d_call	clone_size	cdr3_aa	cdr3_nt
TRBV7-9	TRBJ1-2	.	.	CASSSREASHGYTF	TGTGCCAGCAGCTCACGGGAGGCTAGCCATGGCTACACCTTC
TRBV9	TRBJ1-2	.	few	CASSSSRWVNGYTF	TGTGCCAGCAGCTCCTCGCGGTGGGTTAATGGCTACACCTTC
TRBV18	TRBJ1-4	.	.	CASSPPTGAEKLFF	TGTGCCAGCTCACCACCGACCGGGGCTGAAAAACTGTTTTTT
TRBV7-9	TRBJ2-7	.	once	CASRDGLSYEQYF	TGTGCCAGCAGGGACGGTCTTAGCTACGAGCAGTACTTC
TRBV2	TRBJ1-3	.	once	CASSDLVAGADTIYF	TGTGCCAGCAGTGACCTGGTCGCAGGGGCGGACACCATATATTTT
TRBV18	TRBJ2-7	.	.	CASSPQQGTYEQYF	TGTGCCAGCTCGCCCCAACAGGGAACCTACGAGCAGTACTTC
TRBV5-1	TRBJ2-7	.	few	CASQDIGSYEQYF	TGCGCCTCACAGGACATAGGTTCCTACGAGCAGTACTTC
TRBV19	TRBJ1-5	TRBD1	.	CASSTSRGLYQPQHF	TGTGCCAGTAGTACAAGCAGGGGGCTGTATCAGCCCCAGCATTTT
TRBV6-5	TRBJ1-2	.	.	CASSLGRALYGYTF	TGTGCCAGCTCTTTAGGCAGGGCTCTCTATGGCTACACCTTC
TRBV5-8	TRBJ2-2	.	.	CASSLAWGQGIGRTGELFF	TGTGCCAGCAGCTTGGCCTGGGGGCAGGGTATAGGTCGCACCGGGGAGCTGTTTTTT
TRBV19	TRBJ1-3	TRBD1	.	CASSIMGQGQNSGNTIYF	TGTGCCAGTAGTATAATGGGACAGGGACAAAACTCTGGAAACACCATATATTTT
TRBV30	TRBJ1-2	.	.	CAWRLGNYGYTF	TGTGCCTGGAGGTTGGGTAACTATGGCTACACCTTC
TRBV7-8	TRBJ1-6	.	.	CASSPKSNSPLHF	TGTGCCAGCAGCCCAAAATCTAATTCACCCCTCCACTTT
TRBV5-1	TRBJ1-6	.	.	CASSLELDSPLHF	TGCGCCAGCAGCTTGGAGTTGGATTCACCCCTCCACTTT
TRBV30	TRBJ1-1	TRBD1	.	CAWIQEGASREAFF	TGTGCCTGGATTCAAGAGGGGGCCTCGAGAGAGGCTTTCTTT
TRBV29-1	TRBJ1-2	TRBD1	.	CSVGDRGDNGYTF	TGCAGCGTCGGTGACAGGGGCGACAATGGCTACACCTTC
TRBV19	TRBJ1-2	.	.	CASQRDGDRSYGYTF	TGTGCCAGCCAACGGGACGGGGATAGAAGCTACGGCTACACCTTC
TRBV9	TRBJ2-5	.	.	CASSVEVETQYF	TGTGCCAGCAGCGTGGAGGTGGAGACCCAGTACTTC
TRBV3-1/TRBV3-2	TRBJ1-2	.	.	CASSLAPDGYGYTF	TGTGCCAGCAGCTTGGCCCCCGACGGCTATGGCTACACCTTC
TRBV11-3	TRBJ1-1	.	few	CASSLVENTEAFF	TGTGCCAGCAGCTTAGTGGAAAACACTGAAGCTTTCTTT
TRBV7-9	TRBJ1-1	.	.	CASSLGAVGDTEAFF	TGTGCCAGCAGCTTAGGGGCTGTCGGGGACACTGAAGCTTTCTTT
TRBV19	TRBJ2-7	TRBD1	.	CASSRTGTPLDEQYF	TGTGCCAGTAGTAGGACAGGGACCCCTTTGGACGAGCAGTACTTC
TRBV4-3	TRBJ1-2	.	.	CASSPSDRASYGYTF	TGCGCCAGCAGCCCTTCAGACCGGGCCTCCTATGGCTACACCTTC
TRBV27	TRBJ2-3	.	once	CASTPAWGRDTQYF	TGTGCCAGCACCCCTGCTTGGGGGCGAGATACGCAGTATTTT
TRBV19	TRBJ2-1	.	.	CASSLWQGIDEQFF	TGTGCCAGTAGTTTATGGCAGGGCATCGATGAGCAGTTCTTC
TRBV5-1	TRBJ2-3	.	.	CASSFISGSTDTQYF	TGCGCCAGCAGCTTTATATCCGGGAGCACAGATACGCAGTATTTT
TRBV5-1	TRBJ2-5	TRBD1	.	CASSLTGASETQYF	TGCGCCAGCAGCTTAACAGGGGCGTCGGAGACCCAGTACTTC
TRBV5-4	TRBJ2-5	.	.	CASSLEANQETQYF	TGTGCCAGCAGCTTGGAGGCAAACCAAGAGACCCAGTACTTC
TRBV4-3	TRBJ2-1	TRBD2	.	CASSQDGGGAPNEQFF	TGCGCCAGCAGCCAAGATGGCGGGGGGGCCCCCAATGAGCAGTTCTTC
TRBV4-3	TRBJ1-1	.	few	CASSQGGGVLDTEAFF	TGCGCCAGCAGCCAAGGTGGGGGGGTATTGGACACTGAAGCTTTCTTT
TRBV7-2	TRBJ2-3	TRBD1	.	CASSTRQGADSITDTQYF	TGTGCCAGCAGCACCCGACAGGGGGCGGATTCTATAACAGATACGCAGTATTTT
TRBV11-2	TRBJ1-5	.	.	CASSLGPVSNQPQHF	TGTGCCAGCAGCTTGGGTCCTGTAAGCAATCAGCCCCAGCATTTT
TRBV5-8	TRBJ2-2	TRBD1	.	CASSHLRDRGLSGELFF	TGTGCCAGCAGCCACCTTCGGGACAGGGGGCTTTCCGGGGAGCTGTTTTTT
TRBV3-1/TRBV3-2	TRBJ1-2	.	.	CASSRSRYGYTF	TGTGCCAGCAGCCGATCCCGCTATGGCTACACCTTC
TRBV7-2	TRBJ1-5	.	.	CASSSFTNQPQHF	TGTGCCAGCAGCTCCTTCACGAATCAGCCCCAGCATTTT
TRBV25-1	TRBJ2-1	TRBD2	.	CASSERGAPNEQFF	TGTGCCAGCAGTGAGCGGGGGGCTCCCAATGAGCAGTTCTTC
TRBV12-5	TRBJ2-5	.	.	CASGLVRGPETQYF	TGTGCTAGTGGTTTGGTAAGGGGCCCAGAGACCCAGTACTTC
TRBV30	TRBJ1-1	.	once	CAWSVSQGGTEAFF	TGTGCCTGGAGTGTAAGTCAGGGAGGCACTGAAGCTTTCTTT
TRBV7-8	TRBJ1-5	.	.	CASSPRVEGNQPQHF	TGTGCCAGCAGCCCAAGGGTTGAGGGCAATCAGCCCCAGCATTTT
TRBV9	TRBJ1-2	TRBD1	.	CASSGTGGIGGYTF	TGTGCCAGCAGCGGAACAGGGGGCATCGGGGGCTACACCTTC
TRBV5-6	TRBJ1-1	.	.	CASSGASGTEAFF	TGTGCCAGCAGCGGGGCTTCAGGGACTGAAGCTTTCTTT
TRBV7-8	TRBJ1-2	TRBD1	.	CASSRDREGYTF	TGTGCCAGCAGCCGGGACAGGGAAGGCTACACCTTC
TRBV15	TRBJ2-2	.	.	CATSRRGGGNTGELFF	TGTGCCACCAGCAGAAGGGGGGGTGGGAACACCGGGGAGCTGTTTTTT
TRBV30	TRBJ1-1	.	few	CAWTLNTEAFF	TGTGCCTGGACCCTGAACACTGAAGCTTTCTTT
TRBV19	TRBJ2-3	TRBD1	.	CASRDRASTDTQYF	TGTGCCAGTAGGGACAGGGCTAGCACAGATACGCAGTATTTT
TRBV6-5	TRBJ2-2	.	once	CASNVLTGELFF	TGTGCCAGCAACGTTCTGACCGGGGAGCTGTTTTTT
TRBV7-2	TRBJ2-5	.	once	CASSSTLKETQYF	TGTGCCAGCAGCTCAACCCTTAAAGAGACCCAGTACTTC
TRBV2	TRBJ2-3	TRBD2	.	CASSPGGSSTDTQYF	TGTGCCAGCAGCCCCGGGGGGTCTAGCACAGATACGCAGTATTTT
TRBV5-6	TRBJ1-4	.	.	CASSHGVGVDEKLFF	TGTGCCAGCAGCCATGGGGTAGGGGTGGATGAAAAACTGTTTTTT
TRBV5-1	TRBJ1-1	.	.	CASSSSGAWVNTEAFF	TGCGCCAGCAGCTCCTCGGGAGCCTGGGTGAACACTGAAGCTTTCTTT
TRBV4-3	TRBJ2-2	.	.	CASSRSSNTGELFF	TGCGCCAGCAGCAGGTCATCGAACACCGGGGAGCTGTTTTTT